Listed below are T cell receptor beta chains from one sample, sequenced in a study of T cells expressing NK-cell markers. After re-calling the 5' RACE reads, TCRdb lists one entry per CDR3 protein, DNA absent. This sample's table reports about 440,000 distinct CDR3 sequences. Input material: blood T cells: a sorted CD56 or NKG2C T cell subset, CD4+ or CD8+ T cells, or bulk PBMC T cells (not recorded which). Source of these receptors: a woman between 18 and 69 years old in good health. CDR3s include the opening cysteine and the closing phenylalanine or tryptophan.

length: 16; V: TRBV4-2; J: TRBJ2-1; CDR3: CASSQLLQASYNEQFF
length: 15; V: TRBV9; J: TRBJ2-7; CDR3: CASSPYTGISYEQYF
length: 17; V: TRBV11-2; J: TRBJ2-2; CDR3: CASSLEVGRGYTGELFF
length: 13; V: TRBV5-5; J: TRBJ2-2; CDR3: CAGRPLNTGELFF
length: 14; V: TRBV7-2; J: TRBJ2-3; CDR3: CASSFQRERDTQYF
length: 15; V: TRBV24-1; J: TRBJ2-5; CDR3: CATSFGDRAGETQYF
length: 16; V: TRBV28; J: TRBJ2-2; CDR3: CASSFPGLARVRELFF
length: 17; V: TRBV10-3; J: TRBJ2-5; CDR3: CAISAGLAGAGEETQYF
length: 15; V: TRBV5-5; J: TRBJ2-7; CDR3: CASSLTGDKTYEQYF
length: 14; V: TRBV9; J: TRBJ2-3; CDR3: CASSAWTSPDTQYF
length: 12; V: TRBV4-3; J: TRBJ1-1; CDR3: CASSQGAGLAFF
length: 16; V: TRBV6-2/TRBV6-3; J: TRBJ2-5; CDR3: CASSTRLAGDQETQYF
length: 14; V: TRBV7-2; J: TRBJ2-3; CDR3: CASSLAPYADTQYF
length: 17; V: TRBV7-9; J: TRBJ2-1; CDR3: CASSHPGGDRDANEQFF
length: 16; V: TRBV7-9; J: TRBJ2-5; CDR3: CASSLALGLAGETQYF
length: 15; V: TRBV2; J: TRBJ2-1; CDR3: CASRPSGQIYNEQFF
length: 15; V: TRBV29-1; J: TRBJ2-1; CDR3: CSVSVGGYSYNEQFF
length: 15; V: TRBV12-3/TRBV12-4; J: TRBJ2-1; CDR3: CASSPRTSGTNEQFF
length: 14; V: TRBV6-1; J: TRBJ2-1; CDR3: CASHHGGGAVEQFF
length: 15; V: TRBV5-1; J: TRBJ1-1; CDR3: CASSDQGFGGTEAFF
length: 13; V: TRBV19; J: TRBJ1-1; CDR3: CASMTVMNTEAFF
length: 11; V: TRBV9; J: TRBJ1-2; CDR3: CASLSLEGYTF
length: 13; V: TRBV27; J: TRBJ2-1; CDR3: CASSLQGRPKQFF
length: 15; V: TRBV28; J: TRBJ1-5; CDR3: CASSSPGLGNQPQHF
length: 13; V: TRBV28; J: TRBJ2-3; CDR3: CASSLAGVDTQYF
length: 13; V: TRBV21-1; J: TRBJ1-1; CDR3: CAIRGDFDTEAFF
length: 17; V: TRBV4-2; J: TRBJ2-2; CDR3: CASSQAMIAGDTGELFF
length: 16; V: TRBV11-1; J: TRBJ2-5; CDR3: CASSQFREGPQETQYF
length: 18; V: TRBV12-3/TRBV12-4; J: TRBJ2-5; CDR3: CASSPATGGPTKEKTQYF